The 32 T cell receptor beta chains given below trace back to one sample, sequenced in a study of T cell repertoires and Cas9 in healthy adults. Data came from immunoSEQ multiplex PCR; TCRdb stores just in-frame clones and leaves some out. The repertoire holds approximately 22,000 clones, with 80% to 95% as singletons. The sample taken for sequencing was CD4+ effector T cells (CD127+, CD25-, CD137-, CD154-) from PBMCs; culture status not recorded. The receptor source for this set is a human donor in good health.

This chain joins TRBV10-2 and TRBJ1-6; 9 nucleotides agree with TRBD1. The CDR3 is 14 residues long. Germline CDR1 is WSHSY and CDR2 is SAAADI. The V gene end was trimmed by 5 bases and the J gene end by 7 bases; junction bases not matched to a gene: 3. CDR3: CASSMGQGNSPLHF. CDR3 bases: TGCGCCAGCAGTATGGGACAGGGCAATTCACCCCTCCACTTT.

The chain carries TRBV5-1 and TRBJ2-1; 10 bases agree with TRBD2. The CDR3 is made up of 16 amino acids. Germline V gives CDR1 SGHRS, CDR2 YFSETQ. The V gene end was trimmed by 0 bases and the J gene end by 4 bases; junction bases not matched to a gene: 4. CDR3 sequence reads: CASSLVASGSYNEQFF. The DNA of the CDR3 is TGCGCCAGCAGCTTGGTTGCTAGCGGGAGTTACAATGAGCAGTTCTTC.

This clone was counted a single time. This chain joins TRBV7-7 and TRBJ2-5; no reliable D call. The germline V gene has CDR1 SSHAT and CDR2 FNYEAQ (reference sequence). With 5 bases removed from V and 5 bases from J, the gap between germline ends came to 12 bases. CDR3 size: 13 residues. The CDR3 region has the DNA TGTGCCAGCAGCCCCGGCTCTCGGGAGACCCAGTACTTC. Translation gives CASSPGSRETQYF.

This sequence joins TRBV19 and TRBJ2-7, with TRBD2 as a possible D gene (5 bases). This CDR3 has 13 amino acids. Trimming left V 6 bases short and J 5 bases short, with 14 bases between. From germline, CDR1 is LNHDA and CDR2 SQIVND (reference sequence). The DNA for the CDR3 is TGTGCCAGTAGACCCCGGGGAAATAACGAGCAGTACTTC. Translation: CASRPRGNNEQYF.

J is TRBJ2-5 and V is TRBV7-9; unclear D gene. The DNA end is more similar to TRBJ2-7, so the J call may be wrong. The CDR3 runs to 12 residues. CDR1 SEHNR and CDR2 FQNEAQ come from the germline V gene (reference sequence). CDR3 coding DNA: TGTGCCAGCAGTTGGGCCATTTACGAGCAGTACTTC. Protein sequence: CASSWAIYEQYF.

The chain recombines TRBV7-2 with TRBJ2-5; D may be TRBD2 (5 bases). Germline V gives CDR1 SGHTA, CDR2 FQGNSA. This CDR3 contains 14 residues. With 3 bases removed from V and 1 base from J, the gap between germline ends came to 9 bases. CDR3 region: CASSFRSGQETQYF. The DNA of the CDR3 is TGTGCCAGCAGCTTCAGAAGCGGCCAAGAGACCCAGTACTTC.

This chain joins TRBV28 and TRBJ1-5; the D is unclear. The germline CDR1 and CDR2 sequences are MDHEN and SYDVKM. V was cut by 6 bases and J by 4 bases, with 7 bases left in between. The CDR3 has 12 amino acids. CDR3 bases: TGTGCCAGCAGGTTCGTGAATCAGCCCCAGCATTTT. This codes for CASRFVNQPQHF. Filled out from reference TRBV28 and TRBJ1-5, the complete variable domain reads DVKVTQSSRYLVKRTGEKVFLECVQDMDHENMFWYRQDPGLGLRLIYFSYDVKMKEKGDIPEGYSVSREKKERFSLILESASTNQTSMYLCASRFVNQPQHFGDGTRLSIL.

The V call is TRBV19, the J call TRBJ2-3; 7 bases agree with TRBD1. The ends lost 3 bases at V and 4 bases at J; junction bases unmatched: 13. CDR1 LNHDA and CDR2 SQIVND come from the germline V gene (reference sequence). This CDR3 spans 17 amino acids. CDR3 amino acids: CASSIGTVHLVADTQYF. CDR3 DNA sequence: TGTGCCAGTAGTATTGGGACAGTCCATCTGGTGGCAGATACGCAGTATTTT.

This clone was counted once. V and J are TRBV4-2 and TRBJ2-3; 7 bases line up with TRBD2. V shed 1 base, J shed 4 bases, and the junction held 11 bases outside the gene matches. There are 17 residues in the CDR3. The germline V gene encodes CDR1 LGHNA and CDR2 YNFKEQ. The DNA for the CDR3 is TGTGCCAGCAGCCAAGGCAGCAGTGGCGGGAGTGCAGATACGCAGTATTTT. Amino acid sequence: CASSQGSSGGSADTQYF.

The rearrangement links TRBV5-8 to TRBJ1-1; 8 nucleotides align to TRBD1. The germline CDR1 and CDR2 sequences are SGHTS and YDEGEE. V was clipped by 0 bases and J by 0 bases; unmatched bases: 4. This CDR3 comprises 16 residues. The CDR3 bases are TGTGCCAGCAGCTTGGTGGGACAGGAGATGAACACTGAAGCTTTCTTT. Encoded protein: CASSLVGQEMNTEAFF.

J is TRBJ2-4 and V is TRBV20-1; possibly TRBD1 for D (5 bases). Germline assignment: CDR1 DFQATT and CDR2 SNEGSKA (reference sequence). The CDR3 contains 10 residues. The CDR3 reads CSPKGNIQYF. The CDR3 DNA sequence: TGCAGCCCTAAGGGGAACATTCAGTACTTC.

This clone came up once. The chain has TRBV25-1 and TRBJ1-1, with D perhaps matching TRBD1 (5 bases). The CDR3 loop spans 13 amino acids. Germline V CDR1 and CDR2: MGHDK, SYGVNS. V was pared by 2 bases and J by 3 bases, with 7 bases between. The CDR3 sequence is CASSEGGHTEAFF. Written as DNA, the CDR3 is TGTGCCAGCAGTGAAGGGGGTCACACTGAAGCTTTCTTT.

The chain couples TRBV7-9 to TRBJ2-7; perhaps TRBD2 as D (6 bases). V was clipped by 6 bases and J by 3 bases, with 15 bases between them. The germline gives CDR1 SEHNR, CDR2 FQNEAQ (reference sequence). The CDR3 length is 14 residues. The CDR3 DNA reads as TGTGCCAGCAGTAAAACGGGGGACCGCTACGAGCAGTACGTC. Its translation is CASSKTGDRYEQYV.

V usage is TRBV7-2 and J usage is TRBJ1-4; D not certain. Looked up from germline, CDR1 is SGHTA and CDR2 is FQGNSA. V lost 5 bases, J lost 0 bases, and 16 bases lay in between. CDR3 size: 17 residues. CDR3 residues: CASSLSPLGTTNEKLFF. CDR3 coding DNA: TGTGCCAGCAGCCTCTCCCCCTTGGGAACAACTAATGAAAAACTGTTTTTT.

The chain recombines TRBV9 with TRBJ2-7, with D perhaps given as TRBD1 or TRBD2 (5 bases each). There are 14 residues in the CDR3. Looked up from germline, CDR1 is SGDLS and CDR2 is YYNGEE. Trimming removed 3 bases from V and 0 bases from J, with 10 bases in between. CDR3 nucleotides: TGTGCCAGCAGCGGAGGGGCCCCCTCCTACGAGCAGTACTTC. Translating it yields CASSGGAPSYEQYF.

The gene calls are TRBV29-1 and TRBJ1-1; no definite D call. In germline, CDR1 is SQVTM, CDR2 ANQGSEA. V shed 3 bases and J shed 5 bases, with 10 bases lying between them. The CDR3 has 12 amino acids. The CDR3 sequence: CSVDGDMTEAFF. In DNA, the CDR3 is TGCAGCGTTGATGGAGATATGACTGAAGCTTTCTTT.

J is TRBJ2-5 and V is TRBV2; D remains ambiguous. This CDR3 is 14 amino acids long. Germline-derived CDR1 and CDR2 are SNHLY and FYNNEI. V was clipped by 2 bases and J by 4 bases, with 11 bases between them. CDR3 bases: TGTGCCAGCAGTGAAATGAGCGTCCTAGAGACCCAGTACTTC. It encodes CASSEMSVLETQYF.

The V gene is TRBV7-9, the J gene TRBJ1-2, with 7 nucleotides matching TRBD1. V was pared by 5 bases and J by 5 bases, with 11 bases of the junction left unmatched. The CDR3 is 15 amino acids. The germline V gene encodes CDR1 SEHNR and CDR2 FQNEAQ (reference sequence). The CDR3 is CASSPPWTGEYGYTF. The CDR3 region has the DNA TGTGCCAGCAGCCCTCCCTGGACAGGAGAGTATGGCTACACCTTC. Combining the CDR3 with reference TRBV7-9 and TRBJ1-2 gives the whole variable domain DTGVSQNPRHKITKRGQNVTFRCDPISEHNRLYWYRQTLGQGPEFLTYFQNEAQLEKSRLLSDRFSAERPKGSFSTLEIQRTEQGDSAMYLCASSPPWTGEYGYTFGSGTRLTVV.

The chain has TRBV7-9 and TRBJ1-1, with 7 bases identical to TRBD1. Trimming took 5 bases from V and 1 from J; bases not matched to a gene: 4. CDR3 size: 14 residues. Germline lookup yields CDR1 SEHNR and CDR2 FQNEAQ (reference sequence). CDR3: CASSAGQQNTEAFF. The CDR3 bases are TGTGCCAGCAGCGCGGGACAGCAGAACACTGAAGCTTTCTTT.

This chain connects TRBV14 to TRBJ1-3; D unclear. Trimming removed 0 bases from V and 0 bases from J, with 9 bases in between. Germline V lookup: CDR1 SGHDN, CDR2 FVKESK. This CDR3 is built from 16 residues. This CDR3 reads CASSQDPRTSGNTIYF. As DNA, the CDR3 is TGTGCCAGCAGCCAAGACCCCAGGACCTCTGGAAACACCATATATTTT.

As DNA, the CDR3 is TGCAGCGTCGGCCTTAAGCGGAGCAGCACAGATACGCAGTATTTT. Amino acids: CSVGLKRSSTDTQYF. The J gene is TRBJ2-3, the V gene TRBV29-1; D is possibly TRBD2 (5 bases). This CDR3 is 15 amino acids long. The germline V and J ends were trimmed by 6 bases and 0 bases, with 16 bases remaining between them. The germline gives CDR1 SQVTM, CDR2 ANQGSEA.

The V gene is TRBV28, the J gene TRBJ1-1, with TRBD1 matching over 8 bases. This CDR3 has 16 residues. Germline CDR1 MDHEN, CDR2 SYDVKM. The V and J ends lost 5 bases and 5 bases, in that order; junction bases with no gene match: 13. CDR3 bases: TGTGCCAGCAGTCCCCCGACAGGGGCGAGTGCGACTGAAGCTTTCTTT. Translated: CASSPPTGASATEAFF.

V and J are TRBV30 and TRBJ2-5; 7 bases are shared with TRBD2. The CDR3 is 14 amino acids. Germline assignment: CDR1 GTSNPN and CDR2 SVGIG (reference sequence). V gave up 6 bases and J gave up 1 base; unmatched junction bases: 8. The CDR3 is CACRGLPVQETQYF. In nucleotides, the CDR3 is TGTGCCTGTCGGGGACTACCCGTCCAAGAGACCCAGTACTTC.

This chain joins TRBV5-6 and TRBJ2-5; 7 bases agree with TRBD1. The CDR3 sequence is 13 residues long. V was clipped by 4 bases and J by 5 bases; unmatched bases: 5. CDR1 is SGHDT, CDR2 YYEEEE, per germline. This CDR3 is CASSRDRDETQYF. The CDR3 DNA sequence: TGTGCCAGCAGCAGGGACAGAGACGAGACCCAGTACTTC.

V usage is TRBV18 and J usage is TRBJ1-2; TRBD1 matches at 9 bases. This CDR3 contains 15 residues. Trimming removed 6 bases from V and 5 bases from J; junction bases left unmatched: 10. CDR1 is KGHSH and CDR2 is LQKENI in the germline V gene. CDR3 loop: CASSPTGGAEYGYTF. The DNA for the CDR3 is TGTGCCAGCTCGCCTACAGGGGGCGCAGAATATGGCTACACCTTC.

The V and J genes are TRBV11-3 and TRBJ1-6; D is possibly TRBD1 (5 bases). Looked up from germline, CDR1 is SGHNT and CDR2 is YENEEA. Trimming pared 5 bases from V and 0 bases from J, leaving 17 bases between. The CDR3 is 18 residues long. CDR3 in amino acids: CASSEHRISSSYNSPLHF. The DNA of the CDR3 is TGTGCCAGCAGCGAGCACAGGATCTCAAGCTCCTATAATTCACCCCTCCACTTT.

J is TRBJ1-3 and V is TRBV5-1; D uncertain. The V end lost 0 bases, the J end lost 8 bases, and 9 bases lay between the germline ends. CDR1 and CDR2 (germline): SGHRS, YFSETQ. The CDR3 runs to 13 residues. The CDR3 protein is CASSLGPSDTIYF. CDR3 in DNA: TGCGCCAGCAGCTTGGGACCGTCGGACACCATATATTTT.

This chain joins TRBV4-3 and TRBJ1-1; 8 nucleotides agree with TRBD1. CDR1 and CDR2 from the germline V gene are LGHNA and YSLEER. The junction had 16 bases not matched to a gene; V was cut back by 0 bases and J by 4 bases. This CDR3 has 19 amino acids. The CDR3 reads CASSQDIHPTQGGSTEAFF. CDR3 nucleotide sequence: TGCGCCAGCAGCCAAGATATTCATCCTACACAGGGGGGGAGCACTGAAGCTTTCTTT.

The chain recombines TRBV19 with TRBJ1-1, with D perhaps TRBD1 (5 bases). V lost 3 bases and J 4 bases, leaving 18 bases between the germline ends. Germline V gene lookup returns CDR1 LNHDA and CDR2 SQIVND (reference sequence). The CDR3 spans 16 residues. The CDR3 nucleotides are TGTGCCAGTAGTATGGGGCAGGGCCGACTTAGCACTGAAGCTTTCTTT. It is translated as CASSMGQGRLSTEAFF. Full variable domain (outside the CDR3, taken from reference TRBV19 and TRBJ1-1): DGGITQSPKYLFRKEGQNVTLSCEQNLNHDAMYWYRQDPGQGLRLIYYSQIVNDFQKGDIAEGYSVSREKKESFPLTVTSAQKNPTAFYLCASSMGQGRLSTEAFFGQGTRLTVV.

J is TRBJ1-2 and V is TRBV10-3; D is unclear. Per germline, CDR1 ENHRY and CDR2 SYGVKD. The CDR3 spans 12 residues. The ends were cut back, 8 bases at V and 8 bases at J, with 15 bases in the middle. CDR3 DNA: TGTGCCATCCGATGGGGTAGGGAAGGCTACACCTTC. It yields the protein CAIRWGREGYTF.

The chain employs TRBV11-2 and TRBJ2-7, with a possible D match to TRBD2 (5 bases). The germline gives CDR1 SGHAT, CDR2 FQNNGV. V was shortened by 5 bases and J by 5 bases, with 16 bases between the two germline ends. The CDR3 contains 14 residues. CDR3: CASSPGVIGDEQYF. The CDR3 DNA reads TGTGCCAGCAGCCCTGGGGTAATCGGGGACGAGCAGTACTTC.

The sample holds one count of this clone. This chain links TRBV7-9 with TRBJ1-2; 9 bases are a match to TRBD1. V lost 2 bases and J lost 4; bases outside the gene matches: 5. From germline, CDR1 is SEHNR and CDR2 FQNEAQ (reference sequence). CDR3 length: 15 residues. CDR3 nucleotides: TGTGCCAGCAGCTTACAAGGACAGGGGTCCTATGGCTACACCTTC. Its translation is CASSLQGQGSYGYTF.